Listed here are 12 T cell receptor beta chains from one sample, sequenced in a study of blood T cell repertoires in COVID-19 (dated by TCRdb to the early 2020s). Library preparation used the immunoSEQ multiplex PCR assay. TCRdb holds this immuneACCESS table with in-frame rearrangements only. Some clones are missing; in checked studies, unresolved V genes explain under half, and the rest has no known cause. Counted in this sample were fewer than 110,000 clones; 65% to 80% of them appeared once. The ten biggest clones cover more than 4% of the sample. Sequenced sample: peripheral blood. These receptors all come from a man aged 70 or older with acute or convalescent COVID-19.

The V and J genes are TRBV18 and TRBJ1-6; 7 positions agree with TRBD1. CDR3 size: 14 residues. Unmatched junction bases numbered 1, after V lost 4 bases and J lost 4 bases. Germline CDR1 is KGHSH and CDR2 is LQKENI. CDR3 DNA: TGTGCCAGCTCACTACAGGGGTATAATTCACCCCTCCACTTT. Its protein product is CASSLQGYNSPLHF.

The genes are TRBV7-8 and TRBJ1-5; 10 bases agree with TRBD1. CDR3 length: 14 residues. Losses at the gene ends were 8 bases for V and 6 bases for J; bases not matched to a gene: 7. The germline V gene encodes CDR1 SGHVS and CDR2 FQNEAQ. The CDR3: CASSRDRGGQPQHF. For the CDR3, the DNA is TGTGCCAGCTCCCGGGACAGGGGTGGTCAGCCCCAGCATTTT.

The genes are TRBV18 and TRBJ2-3; the D gene is possibly TRBD2 (7 bases). CDR3 length equals 16 residues. From germline, CDR1 is KGHSH and CDR2 LQKENI. V was trimmed by 4 bases and J by 2 bases, leaving 16 bases between them. The DNA for the CDR3 is TGTGCCAGCTCACAGAGGCGGGGGCGGACCACAGATACGCAGTATTTT. It is translated as CASSQRRGRTTDTQYF.

The rearrangement joins TRBV5-6 to TRBJ1-5; D is possibly TRBD1 (6 bases). This CDR3 is built from 15 residues. V was cut by 4 bases and J by 0 bases, with 11 bases left in between. CDR1 SGHDT and CDR2 YYEEEE come from the germline V gene. This CDR3 reads CASSRTDYSNQPQHF. The DNA for the CDR3 is TGTGCCAGCAGCCGGACAGACTATAGCAATCAGCCCCAGCATTTT.

The chain carries TRBV5-5 and TRBJ2-1; 7 bases agree with TRBD2. Germline assignment: CDR1 SGHKS and CDR2 YYEKEE (reference sequence). With 0 bases clipped from V and 10 bases from J, the junction kept 4 bases outside the gene matches. This CDR3 contains 13 residues. The CDR3 spells CASSLEGLGEQFF. The CDR3 nucleotides read TGTGCCAGCAGCTTGGAAGGACTAGGGGAGCAGTTCTTC. Together with reference TRBV5-5 and TRBJ2-1, the CDR3 gives the full variable domain: DAGVTQSPTHLIKTRGQQVTLRCSPISGHKSVSWYQQVLGQGPQFIFQYYEKEERGRGNFPDRFSARQFPNYSSELNVNALLLGDSALYLCASSLEGLGEQFFGPGTRLTVL.

The V call is TRBV11-2, the J call TRBJ1-2; a possible D gene is TRBD1 (5 bases). Germline values: CDR1 SGHAT, CDR2 FQNNGV. Trimming took off 0 bases at V and 5 bases at J, with 13 bases between the two ends. The CDR3 contains 15 residues. This CDR3 is CASSLDQQGWYGYTF. The CDR3 nucleotides are TGTGCCAGCAGCTTAGATCAGCAGGGCTGGTATGGCTACACCTTC.

Note on this clone: Other DNA sequences in this specimen translate into the identical CDR3. The chain recombines TRBV19 with TRBJ1-3; no reliable D call. Per the germline V gene, CDR1 is LNHDA and CDR2 is SQIVND (reference sequence). V lost 6 bases and J lost 0, with 9 bases in between. The CDR3 totals 14 residues. The CDR3 sequence: CASRPGSSGNTIYF. CDR3 nucleotides: TGTGCCAGTAGGCCGGGAAGCTCTGGAAACACCATATATTTT.

The chain employs TRBV10-3 and TRBJ2-3; 9 nucleotides align to TRBD2. The ends lost 3 bases at V and 5 bases at J; junction bases unmatched: 12. The CDR3 length is 17 residues. CDR1 ENHRY and CDR2 SYGVKD come from the germline V gene. The CDR3 here is CAISEGSAGGLVDTQYF. The CDR3 DNA follows: TGTGCCATCAGTGAAGGGTCTGCGGGGGGGCTGGTAGATACGCAGTATTTT.

This chain connects TRBV5-1 to TRBJ2-5; 15 bases line up with TRBD2. Germline V lookup: CDR1 SGHRS, CDR2 YFSETQ. The CDR3 length is 18 residues. J lost 2 bases, V lost 3 bases, and 8 bases had no gene match. CDR3 sequence: CASSSGLAGGPGQETQYF. DNA for the CDR3: TGCGCCAGCAGCTCCGGACTAGCGGGGGGGCCGGGGCAAGAGACCCAGTACTTC. The whole variable domain, filled in from reference TRBV5-1 and TRBJ2-5, reads KAGVTQTPRYLIKTRGQQVTLSCSPISGHRSVSWYQQTPGQGLQFLFEYFSETQRNKGNFPGRFSGRQFSNSRSEMNVSTLELGDSALYLCASSSGLAGGPGQETQYFGPGTRLLVL.

The rearrangement uses TRBV5-4 and TRBJ1-4; 7 bases agree with TRBD1. The CDR3 contains 14 residues. Germline trimming cut 4 bases from V and 8 bases from J; bases unmatched to any gene: 8. The germline CDR1 and CDR2 sequences are SGHNT and YYREEE (reference sequence). The CDR3 nucleotides are TGTGCCAGCAGCATTGAGGGGGCAGGCGAAAAACTGTTTTTT. Translation: CASSIEGAGEKLFF.

This chain uses TRBV27 with TRBJ2-7, with TRBD2 matching over 7 bases. CDR1 is MNHEY, CDR2 SMNVEV, per germline (reference sequence). The junction had 3 bases not matched to a gene; V was cut back by 6 bases and J by 1 base. The CDR3 consists of 13 residues. The CDR3 sequence is CASSSGGSYEQYF. The CDR3 coding sequence is TGTGCCAGCAGCTCCGGGGGGTCCTACGAGCAGTACTTC.

This clone is a singleton in its sample. The J gene is TRBJ2-1, the V gene TRBV24-1; 10 nucleotides line up with TRBD1. Trimming took 4 bases from V and 8 from J; bases not matched to a gene: 4. There are 14 residues in the CDR3. The germline V gene has CDR1 KGHDR and CDR2 SFDVKD. CDR3 loop: CATSETGGLDEQFF. The CDR3, as DNA: TGTGCCACCAGTGAGACAGGGGGCTTGGATGAGCAGTTCTTC.